The 30 T cell receptor beta chains reported below all come from one sample, sequenced in a study of cytomegalovirus exposure and HLA in healthy donors. Both 60 Vbeta primers and 13 Jbeta primers went into the PCR. Here immunoSEQ multiplex PCR was the method, and the copy in TCRdb shows in-frame clones only, minus some. This sample has about 170,000 clones, with around 82% found just once. Sequencing was performed on PBMCs. The receptors here all came from a woman aged 45-65 years in good health and CMV-seropositive.

The chain links TRBV25-1 to TRBJ2-2, with 8 bases matching TRBD1. Per the germline V gene, CDR1 is MGHDK and CDR2 is SYGVNS. J was trimmed by 5 bases and V by 1 base; bases with no gene match: 12. The CDR3 covers 18 residues. CDR3: CASSELREWTGTTGELFF. As DNA, the CDR3 is TGTGCCAGCAGTGAATTAAGGGAATGGACAGGGACGACCGGGGAGCTGTTTTTT.

V is TRBV12-5 and J is TRBJ2-3; D gene unclear. V gave up 2 bases and J gave up 7 bases, with 10 bases separating them. Germline V CDR1 and CDR2: LGHNT, FRNRAP. CDR3 length: 13 amino acids. The CDR3 spells CASGLSGSNTQYF. Written as DNA, the CDR3 is TGTGCTAGTGGTTTGTCCGGTAGTAATACGCAGTATTTT.

The CDR3 region is CASLTTGRSEKLFF. In nucleotides, the CDR3 is TGTGCCAGTCTTACGACAGGGCGGAGTGAAAAACTGTTTTTT. The chain couples TRBV19 to TRBJ1-4; TRBD1 matches at 7 bases. The CDR3 length is 14 residues. Germline V CDR1 and CDR2: LNHDA, SQIVND (reference sequence). The ends lost 8 bases at V and 7 bases at J; junction bases unmatched: 10.

The V gene is TRBV5-1, the J gene TRBJ1-2; 9 nucleotides align to TRBD1. This CDR3 is 16 amino acids long. J was trimmed by 0 bases and V by 3 bases; bases with no gene match: 6. Germline V CDR1 and CDR2: SGHRS, YFSETQ. CDR3 bases: TGCGCCAGCAGCTGGGACAGGGAGGGGGCTAACTATGGCTACACCTTC. Protein product: CASSWDREGANYGYTF.

The rearrangement links TRBV30 to TRBJ1-5; 8 positions match TRBD1. Germline trimming cut 2 bases from V and 0 bases from J; bases unmatched to any gene: 6. This CDR3 comprises 16 residues. CDR1 and CDR2 (germline): GTSNPN, SVGIG (reference sequence). CDR3 sequence: CAWSPRGPRSNQPQHF. The CDR3 DNA is TGTGCCTGGAGTCCCAGGGGGCCACGTAGCAATCAGCCCCAGCATTTT. Complete variable domain (other parts from reference TRBV30 and TRBJ1-5): SQTIHQWPATLVQPVGSPLSLECTVEGTSNPNLYWYRQAAGRGLQLLFYSVGIGQISSEVPQNLSASRPQDRQFILSSKKLLLSDSGFYLCAWSPRGPRSNQPQHFGDGTRLSIL.

This clone was recorded a few times. The limits of the CDR3 on the DNA are not certain, so only TCRdb's listed CDR3 is given. The chain employs TRBV21-1 and TRBJ2-3; TRBD2, as called in the table, went unchecked against the DNA. TRBV21-1 is termed a pseudogene. Both ends counted, the CDR3 spans 16 residues. The CDR3 spells CASSDVATGNTDTQYF.

The CDR3 DNA sequence: TGTGCCAGCAGCTCACGGTCGGGACAGGGGATCTATGGCTACACCTTC. It encodes CASSSRSGQGIYGYTF. The chain joins TRBV4-2 to TRBJ1-2; 10 bases agree with TRBD1. The CDR3 spans 16 residues. The junction had 10 bases not matched to a gene; V was cut back by 5 bases and J by 4 bases. The germline V gene has CDR1 LGHNA and CDR2 YNFKEQ.

CDR3 DNA sequence: TGCGCCAGCTCCCCCAGGGGCGCTAACTATGGCTACACCTTC. Its protein product is CASSPRGANYGYTF. The rearrangement links TRBV5-1 to TRBJ1-2, with a possible D match to TRBD1 (6 bases). Germline lookup yields CDR1 SGHRS and CDR2 YFSETQ. Trimming pared 7 bases from V and 0 bases from J, leaving 13 bases between. The CDR3 extends over 14 amino acids.

The V call is TRBV5-1, the J call TRBJ2-7; no reliable D call. This CDR3 has 14 amino acids. Germline V gene data show CDR1 as SGHRS and CDR2 as YFSETQ. V was pared by 2 bases and J by 3 bases, with 12 bases between. The CDR3 nucleotides read TGCGCCAGCAGCTTACAGCCTTTCTTCTACGAGCAGTACTTC. This gives the protein CASSLQPFFYEQYF.

This clone was recorded at least ten times. V usage is TRBV5-6 and J usage is TRBJ1-1; 8 nucleotides match TRBD1. The CDR3 runs 14 residues. Germline-derived CDR1 and CDR2 are SGHDT and YYEEEE. Trimming removed 0 bases from V and 4 bases from J; junction bases left unmatched: 2. The CDR3 region has the DNA TGTGCCAGCAGCTTGGCAGGGGGCGGCACTGAAGCTTTCTTT. Translated, it gives CASSLAGGGTEAFF.

The chain joins TRBV19 to TRBJ1-6, with D possibly matching TRBD1 (6 bases). Germline-derived CDR1 and CDR2 are LNHDA and SQIVND (reference sequence). The CDR3 length is 14 residues. Trimming took off 3 bases at V and 6 bases at J, with 9 bases between the two ends. Here the CDR3 DNA reads TGTGCCAGTAGTATCAGAGGGGGTAATTCACCCCTCCACTTT. Translation: CASSIRGGNSPLHF.

This chain joins TRBV27 and TRBJ1-6; TRBD1 might be the D (6 bases). Trimming pared 5 bases from V and 14 bases from J, leaving 16 bases between. CDR1 and CDR2 (germline): MNHEY, SMNVEV (reference sequence). This CDR3 contains 13 residues. The CDR3 spells CASSPRTVRALHF. The CDR3, as DNA: TGTGCCAGCAGTCCCCGGACAGTTCGGGCCCTCCACTTT.

This chain links TRBV5-4 with TRBJ1-4; D unclear. The CDR3 is made up of 15 amino acids. Germline V lookup: CDR1 SGHNT, CDR2 YYREEE (reference sequence). Trimming cost V 4 bases and J 5 bases, with 15 bases left between them. The CDR3 is CASSPVGRENEKLFF. CDR3 nucleotides: TGTGCCAGCAGCCCCGTAGGGAGGGAAAATGAAAAACTGTTTTTT.

The chain is built from TRBV5-1 and TRBJ2-1; 8 bases match TRBD2. Trimming took 0 bases from V and 8 from J; bases not matched to a gene: 7. The CDR3 spans 15 residues. Germline V gene data show CDR1 as SGHRS and CDR2 as YFSETQ. The CDR3, as DNA: TGCGCCAGCAGCTTGGACGCGGGGGGCCGGGATGAGCAGTTCTTC. It codes for CASSLDAGGRDEQFF.

The chain joins TRBV9 to TRBJ2-3; 12 bases line up with TRBD2. The CDR3 length is 15 residues. Germline values: CDR1 SGDLS, CDR2 YYNGEE. V lost 4 bases, J lost 4 bases, and 4 bases stayed unmatched. The CDR3 coding sequence is TGTGCCAGCAGCCCCCTAGCGGGGGGGGCAGATACGCAGTATTTT. It codes for CASSPLAGGADTQYF. Using reference TRBV9 and TRBJ2-3 for the parts outside the CDR3, the full variable domain is DSGVTQTPKHLITATGQRVTLRCSPRSGDLSVYWYQQSLDQGLQFLIQYYNGEERAKGNILERFSAQQFPDLHSELNLSSLELGDSALYFCASSPLAGGADTQYFGPGTRLTVL.

The chain uses TRBV6-1 and TRBJ1-2; tentatively, D is TRBD1 (5 bases). V lost 6 bases, J lost 0 bases, and 14 bases lay in between. This CDR3 has 15 amino acids. Looked up from germline, CDR1 is MNHNS and CDR2 is SASEGT. The CDR3 nucleotides are TGTGCCAGCAGCCCAAGGGGTTTATCTAACTATGGCTACACCTTC. Translating it yields CASSPRGLSNYGYTF.

This clone was detected a few times. This chain uses TRBV6-4 with TRBJ2-7; D is perhaps TRBD1 (6 bases). The CDR3 has 15 residues. Germline V lookup: CDR1 MRHNA, CDR2 SNTAGT. Trimming pared 3 bases from V and 5 bases from J, leaving 17 bases between. The chain's CDR3 is CASSELGALRDEQYF. CDR3 coding DNA: TGTGCCAGCAGTGAATTGGGGGCCCTCCGAGACGAGCAGTACTTC.

CDR3 in DNA: TGTGCCAGCAGCGAGCGAAATGAAAAACTGTTTTTT. Translated: CASSERNEKLFF. V is TRBV6-5 and J is TRBJ1-4; D ambiguous. The germline V gene encodes CDR1 MNHEY and CDR2 SVGAGI. The CDR3 has 12 residues. The germline V and J ends were trimmed by 6 bases and 5 bases, with 7 bases remaining between them.

This sequence joins TRBV27 and TRBJ2-5; the match to TRBD2 covers 8 bases. Germline-derived CDR1 and CDR2 are MNHEY and SMNVEV (reference sequence). The CDR3 is made up of 15 amino acids. J gave up 4 bases and V 5 bases, and 9 bases lay outside the gene matches. This CDR3 reads CASSPSRGGSETQYF. CDR3 sequence (DNA): TGTGCCAGCAGTCCCTCCCGGGGGGGTTCAGAGACCCAGTACTTC.

This sequence joins TRBV5-4 and TRBJ2-1, with D unresolved. This CDR3 spans 14 amino acids. CDR1 is SGHNT, CDR2 YYREEE, per germline (reference sequence). The V gene lost 1 base and the J gene lost 7 bases, with 12 bases spanning the gap. CDR3 sequence: CASSLSQVRNEQFF. The CDR3 DNA reads TGTGCCAGCAGCTTGAGTCAGGTTAGGAATGAGCAGTTCTTC. Combining the CDR3 with reference TRBV5-4 and TRBJ2-1 gives the whole variable domain ETGVTQSPTHLIKTRGQQVTLRCSSQSGHNTVSWYQQALGQGPQFIFQYYREEENGRGNFPPRFSGLQFPNYSSELNVNALELDDSALYLCASSLSQVRNEQFFGPGTRLTVL.

This clone has only a few counts. The chain carries TRBV12-5 and TRBJ1-4, with 7 positions matching TRBD1. Germline values: CDR1 LGHNT, CDR2 FRNRAP. The CDR3 is 14 residues long. V was pared by 6 bases and J by 3 bases, with 4 bases of the junction left unmatched. This CDR3 is CASGRDSSNEKLFF. CDR3 in DNA: TGTGCTAGTGGCCGGGACAGCTCTAATGAAAAACTGTTTTTT.

Written as DNA, the CDR3 is TGTGCCAGTAGTATACGACAGTCCTTGGGAGGGGCCAACGTCCTGACTTTC. Protein: CASSIRQSLGGANVLTF. The chain recombines TRBV19 with TRBJ2-6; tentatively, D is TRBD1 (5 bases). The CDR3 is 17 amino acids. CDR1 LNHDA and CDR2 SQIVND come from the germline V gene (reference sequence). V was trimmed by 2 bases and J by 4 bases, leaving 15 bases between them. Full variable domain (missing parts from reference TRBV19 and TRBJ2-6): DGGITQSPKYLFRKEGQNVTLSCEQNLNHDAMYWYRQDPGQGLRLIYYSQIVNDFQKGDIAEGYSVSREKKESFPLTVTSAQKNPTAFYLCASSIRQSLGGANVLTFGAGSRLTVL.

This chain joins TRBV30 and TRBJ1-3; no definite D call. Deletions cut 2 bases from V and 0 bases from J, with 14 bases between. The germline V gene has CDR1 GTSNPN and CDR2 SVGIG (reference sequence). This CDR3 has 16 amino acids. The CDR3 DNA sequence: TGTGCCTGGAGTTCCATGACAATCCGCTCTGGAAACACCATATATTTT. It yields the protein CAWSSMTIRSGNTIYF.

The chain combines TRBV20-1 with TRBJ1-2; possibly TRBD1 for D (6 bases). V dropped 6 bases and J dropped 10 bases, with 15 bases sitting between them. The CDR3 length is 11 residues. Germline loops: CDR1 DFQATT, CDR2 SNEGSKA (reference sequence). The CDR3, as DNA: TGCAGTGCCGGACAGCCGGGCGTCTACACCTTC. Translated: CSAGQPGVYTF.

The V and J genes are TRBV6-1 and TRBJ1-1; D is unclear. Germline V gives CDR1 MNHNS, CDR2 SASEGT. V was trimmed by 1 base and J by 5 bases, leaving 5 bases between them. The CDR3 totals 12 residues. Here the CDR3 DNA reads TGTGCCAGCAGTGAAGGGAGGACTGAAGCTTTCTTT. Translating it yields CASSEGRTEAFF.

J is TRBJ2-1 and V is TRBV5-1, with a weak D call TRBD1 (5 bases). CDR1 SGHRS and CDR2 YFSETQ come from the germline V gene. V was trimmed by 0 bases and J by 4 bases, leaving 11 bases between them. The CDR3 totals 15 residues. The CDR3 protein is CASSLGTGHYNEQFF. The CDR3, as DNA: TGCGCCAGCAGCTTGGGTACAGGCCATTACAATGAGCAGTTCTTC. Full variable domain (outside the CDR3, taken from reference TRBV5-1 and TRBJ2-1): KAGVTQTPRYLIKTRGQQVTLSCSPISGHRSVSWYQQTPGQGLQFLFEYFSETQRNKGNFPGRFSGRQFSNSRSEMNVSTLELGDSALYLCASSLGTGHYNEQFFGPGTRLTVL.

The chain has TRBV30 and TRBJ2-3, with D possibly being TRBD2 (6 bases). Germline assignment: CDR1 GTSNPN and CDR2 SVGIG (reference sequence). Deletions cut 2 bases from V and 1 base from J, with 13 bases between. The CDR3 is 15 residues long. The CDR3 DNA reads TGTGCCTGGAGTCGCGCGGGGAGCGGCACAGATACGCAGTATTTT. Protein: CAWSRAGSGTDTQYF. The full variable domain, completed using reference TRBV30 and TRBJ2-3, is SQTIHQWPATLVQPVGSPLSLECTVEGTSNPNLYWYRQAAGRGLQLLFYSVGIGQISSEVPQNLSASRPQDRQFILSSKKLLLSDSGFYLCAWSRAGSGTDTQYFGPGTRLTVL.

The chain has TRBV20-1 and TRBJ2-1, with D possibly being TRBD1 (6 bases). The CDR3 has 10 amino acids. Germline CDR1 and CDR2: DFQATT and SNEGSKA (reference sequence). Between the trimmed V and J ends, which lost 4 bases and 10 bases, there was a span of 8 bases. The CDR3 here is CSATGVEQFF. In DNA form, the CDR3 reads TGCAGTGCTACAGGGGTCGAGCAGTTCTTC.

The gene calls are TRBV9 and TRBJ2-4; tentatively, D is TRBD2 (7 bases). Germline loops: CDR1 SGDLS, CDR2 YYNGEE. V was shortened by 0 bases and J by 8 bases, with 15 bases between the two germline ends. The CDR3 covers 15 residues. As DNA, the CDR3 is TGTGCCAGCAGCGTAGGGTCCGGGGGGCCAGACATTCAGTACTTC. Protein sequence: CASSVGSGGPDIQYF.

The rearrangement links TRBV19 to TRBJ2-5; tentatively, D is TRBD2 (5 bases). This CDR3 spans 14 amino acids. CDR1 is LNHDA, CDR2 SQIVND, per germline (reference sequence). The V gene lost 7 bases and the J gene lost 5 bases, with 17 bases spanning the gap. CDR3 bases: TGTGCCAGTAACCCGGGAAACCGGGGTGAGACCCAGTACTTC. This codes for CASNPGNRGETQYF.